This T cell receptor (beta chain) comes out of a study of T-cell reconstitution after alpha-beta-depleted transplantation in children. The V and J ends lost 4 bases and 4 bases, in that order; junction bases with no gene match: 7. Germline CDR1 is GTSNPN and CDR2 is SVGIG (reference sequence). CDR3 size: 14 residues. Study observations and caveats: Recipient T cells and thymic progenitors that survived gave rise to the high TCRbeta diversity observed at day 60 in some patients. Expanded graft clones numbering several hundred reportedly gave rise to alpha-beta T cells about two months after transplant. Hyperexpanded clones declined; after one year, newly produced T cells mostly supplied diversity.

About this clonotype itself: The antigen is unknown.

Preparation of the TCRbeta library involved a method that used unique molecular identifiers. TCRdb redid the calling of the PCR reads with MiXCR, one entry per CDR3 protein. The table lists 780,000 or so distinct CDR3 sequences, 15% to 20% of them singletons, with approximately 5% in the top ten. This specimen was PBMCs, mostly from graft donor cells, taken 360 days after TCRalphabeta/CD19-depleted stem cell transplant. V and J are TRBV30 and TRBJ2-1; 7 bases are shared with TRBD2. The sequence derives from a male patient younger than 18 who had a stem cell transplant for acute lymphoblastic leukemia, so the T cells may come from the graft donor. In DNA, the CDR3 is TGTGCCTGGATGGGAGGGGAGAGTTACAATGAGCAGTTCTTC. The encoded protein is CAWMGGESYNEQFF.